This T cell receptor (beta chain) was sequenced for a study of T cells in Graves' hyperthyroidism and ophthalmopathy (dated by TCRdb to about 2019). In the study overall: Peripheral blood samples were taken at the time of initial diagnosis, prior to any treatment. To identify distinguishing TCR V-J signatures, a discovery cohort of some 99 patients was used, comprising approximately 40 with Graves' ophthalmopathy and about 59 with stable Graves' hyperthyroidism. Prospective prediction of ophthalmopathy was tested in an independent validation cohort of fewer than 20 hyperthyroidism patients and approximately 17 patients who later progressed to ophthalmopathy. The 90 or so discovery patients were randomly split 7:3 into training and test sets. In more than 5 Graves' hyperthyroidism patients, the study also compared T-cell repertoires from thyroid tissue with T-cell repertoires from blood. After blood sampling, hyperthyroidism patients were treated with methimazole at a starting dose of 30 mg daily, and ophthalmopathy patients were treated with high-dose intravenous methylprednisolone. The paper reports TCR Vbeta CDR3 sequencing of approximately 130 peripheral blood samples: over 40 ophthalmopathy, 70 to 85 hyperthyroidism and some 17 progressor patients.

The hyperthyroidism patients were between 18 and 65 years old and newly diagnosed, with a disease duration of less than 2 months. Exclusion was applied to patients with uncontrolled infections, other autoimmune diseases, pregnancy or lactation. Diagnoses relied on clinical symptoms, serum thyroxine and TRAb, thyroid ultrasound and orbital computed tomography. For progressor patients, blood was drawn at the first diagnosis of hyperthyroidism, before any ophthalmopathy symptoms had appeared. Ficoll-Paque density gradient centrifugation was used to isolate PBMCs from about 9 ml of fresh peripheral blood. Patients classed as progressors first received a Graves' hyperthyroidism diagnosis and then went on to develop ophthalmopathy during follow-up. Total RNA was extracted using Trizol reagent, and RNA quality was assessed on an Agilent 2100 Bioanalyzer. The TCR beta CDR3 regions were amplified from RNA transcripts. For the first round of RT-PCR on the TCR CDR3, the HTBI primer set was used together with the Qiagen OneStep RT-PCR kit. Libraries were constructed in a second round of multiplex PCR, after which size selection and purification were performed. Libraries were sequenced paired-end with 100 bp reads on an Illumina HiSeq2000. The published analysis was carried out like this. SOAPnuke was used to process the raw data, with reads discarded if the reads contained adapters or uncalled bases, had a mean Phred below 15, or lacked an exact constant-primer or identifier match. High-quality paired reads were merged using COPE v1.2.5, and each unique nucleotide sequence was defined as a clonotype. Clonotypes were aligned to IMGT TRBV, TRBD and TRBJ reference segments using MiTCR v1.1. Only V-J combinations with frequency above 0.0001, covering approximately 99% of repertoires, were analysed. The TCS score was defined as the ratio of F50 (clonal expansion) to E x V (chaos), calculated using BLOSUM62-based TCRdist between CDR3 peptides within each V-J. Welch's t-statistics and random forest reduced roughly 530 V-J features to 13, which were used in a naive Bayes classifier (R e1071). TCRdb redid the processing of the public reads, applying fastp at Q25 and MiXCR, and retained in-frame beta chains. Each entry is one CDR3 protein sequence, shown with its most common DNA and genes. The authors' filters were not applied to this entry. Present in this sample are more than 550,000 distinct CDR3 sequences, 18% of which were seen just once. The ten most abundant clones make up approximately 15% of the sample.

Results the study describes overall, beyond this receptor: In cross-validation, a model built on a 13 V-J signature told ophthalmopathy apart from stable hyperthyroidism with approximately 90% sensitivity and around 83% specificity, and in testing the same model reached 80%/75%. Sample size was not statistically predetermined, and blinding of investigators to group allocation was not performed. In validation, the model predicted progression to ophthalmopathy a median of roughly 6.5 months before onset, with about 71% sensitivity and about 72% specificity. Most expanded thyroid clonotypes (frequency above 0.001) were also detected in blood, suggesting blood repertoires may reflect thyroid immune responses.

This clonotype was detected ten times or more. Its specific antigen is unknown. Per-base quality was not reported, and no clone a single base away is much larger than it. Spanning cysteine to phenylalanine, the CDR3 consists of 14 amino acids. The sequence is cut down to CDR3 DNA, 42 bases in frame from base 1. V is shortened by 4 bases, J by 5 bases, and the region joining them spans 12 bases. The sequence was collected from a woman in her forties or fifties with Graves' hyperthyroidism that later progressed to Graves' ophthalmopathy. The chain is encoded by TRBV12-3 or TRBV12-4 joined to TRBJ1-5, with no confident D gene call. Source material: blood. The nucleotide sequence is TGTGCCAGCAGTTCCATCGAGCGGTATCAGCCCCAGCATTTT. This yields the protein CASSSIERYQPQHF.